A selection of T cell receptor beta chains follows, all from one sample in a study of T cells after yellow fever vaccination. Each CDR3 protein gets one entry after TCRdb re-called the 5' RACE reads with MiXCR. The table has over 150,000 distinct CDR3 sequences, approximately 6.2% seen once. The sample in question was CD4+ T cells sorted from PBMCs, obtained on the day of the first yellow fever vaccination. These receptors all come from a man aged 18 to 35 who received the YFV17D yellow fever vaccine. Both conserved end residues are part of each CDR3. Fields, in order: V gene, J gene, clone size, D gene, CDR3 DNA, CDR3 protein. D genes are given only for firm matches. Clone size, where shown, is once, few, many, or a class for clones that have expanded.

v_call: TRBV5-1
j_call: TRBJ2-1
clone_size: many
d_call: TRBD2
cdr3_nt: TGCGCCAGCAGCCCGACTAGCGGGGGATACAATGAGCAGTTCTTC
cdr3_aa: CASSPTSGGYNEQFF

v_call: TRBV28
j_call: TRBJ2-5
clone_size: many
d_call: .
cdr3_nt: TGTGCCAGCAGACTCTCGTACCAAGAGACCCAGTACTTC
cdr3_aa: CASRLSYQETQYF

v_call: TRBV5-1
j_call: TRBJ2-5
clone_size: many
d_call: .
cdr3_nt: TGCGCCAGCAGCTTGGTAGGGGACGAGACCCAGTACTTC
cdr3_aa: CASSLVGDETQYF

v_call: TRBV20-1
j_call: TRBJ2-4
clone_size: .
d_call: TRBD1
cdr3_nt: TGCAGTGCTAGCGGGGCAGGGGGCAAAAACATTCAGTACTTC
cdr3_aa: CSASGAGGKNIQYF

v_call: TRBV4-3
j_call: TRBJ2-7
clone_size: few
d_call: .
cdr3_nt: TGCGCCAGCAGCCATCGAGATCGTGGGGGAACCTCCTACGAGCAGTACTTC
cdr3_aa: CASSHRDRGGTSYEQYF

v_call: TRBV29-1
j_call: TRBJ1-2
clone_size: .
d_call: .
cdr3_nt: TGCAGCGTTAGTCTCTCTCGGACAGACTATGGCTACACCTTC
cdr3_aa: CSVSLSRTDYGYTF

v_call: TRBV28
j_call: TRBJ1-2
clone_size: many
d_call: .
cdr3_nt: TGTGCCAGCAGTTCTCCCAGGACTTCAGTTAACTATGGCTACACCTTC
cdr3_aa: CASSSPRTSVNYGYTF

v_call: TRBV12-3/TRBV12-4
j_call: TRBJ1-1
clone_size: many
d_call: .
cdr3_nt: TGTGCCAGCAGTACGGGACTCCCGAACACTGAAGCTTTCTTT
cdr3_aa: CASSTGLPNTEAFF

v_call: TRBV18
j_call: TRBJ1-5
clone_size: .
d_call: .
cdr3_nt: TGTGCCAGCTCACCCCCGTGGGATAGCAATCAGCCCCAGCATTTT
cdr3_aa: CASSPPWDSNQPQHF

v_call: TRBV7-2
j_call: TRBJ2-1
clone_size: .
d_call: TRBD2
cdr3_nt: TGTGCCAGCAGCCGCGGGGGGAACGACAATGAGCAGTTCTTC
cdr3_aa: CASSRGGNDNEQFF

v_call: TRBV27
j_call: TRBJ2-1
clone_size: many
d_call: TRBD2
cdr3_nt: TGTGCCAGCAGCACCTACGGGACGCAGACTAGCGGGGGGGCCACGCAGTTCTTC
cdr3_aa: CASSTYGTQTSGGATQFF

v_call: TRBV4-3
j_call: TRBJ2-5
clone_size: .
d_call: .
cdr3_nt: TGCGCCAGCAGCCAAGATGGGGGCCGGTCGTGGGAGACCCAGTACTTC
cdr3_aa: CASSQDGGRSWETQYF

v_call: TRBV7-3
j_call: TRBJ2-1
clone_size: many
d_call: .
cdr3_nt: TGTGCCAGCAGCTTCGGGGACAATGAGCAGTTCTTC
cdr3_aa: CASSFGDNEQFF

v_call: TRBV18
j_call: TRBJ2-1
clone_size: .
d_call: .
cdr3_nt: TGTGCCAGCGCACCGGGCTCACCCAATGAGCAGTTCTTC
cdr3_aa: CASAPGSPNEQFF

v_call: TRBV20-1
j_call: TRBJ1-2
clone_size: few
d_call: TRBD1
cdr3_nt: TGCAGTGCCAAACAGACAGGGGGCAGTGGCTACACCTTC
cdr3_aa: CSAKQTGGSGYTF

v_call: TRBV9
j_call: TRBJ1-1
clone_size: few
d_call: .
cdr3_nt: TGTGCCAGCAGAAGGGCGGGAATGAACACTGAAGCTTTCTTT
cdr3_aa: CASRRAGMNTEAFF

v_call: TRBV7-9
j_call: TRBJ2-3
clone_size: many
d_call: TRBD1
cdr3_nt: TGTGCCAGCAGCGACAGGGGTGCCCCCCCAGATACGCAGTATTTT
cdr3_aa: CASSDRGAPPDTQYF

v_call: TRBV20-1
j_call: TRBJ2-5
clone_size: few
d_call: .
cdr3_nt: TGCAGTGCTAGGTCCATATCTAAAGAGACCCAGTACTTC
cdr3_aa: CSARSISKETQYF

v_call: TRBV20-1
j_call: TRBJ2-5
clone_size: .
d_call: TRBD2
cdr3_nt: TGCAGTGCTAGGCTTAGCGGGGGGTTACAAGAGACCCAGTACTTC
cdr3_aa: CSARLSGGLQETQYF

v_call: TRBV20-1
j_call: TRBJ2-3
clone_size: many
d_call: TRBD1
cdr3_nt: TGCAGTGCTAACCGACAGGGGGCCACAGATACGCAGTATTTT
cdr3_aa: CSANRQGATDTQYF

v_call: TRBV6-2/TRBV6-3
j_call: TRBJ2-1
clone_size: few
d_call: TRBD2
cdr3_nt: TGTGCCACCCTTGATTGGACTAGCTCTCATGAGCAGTTCTTC
cdr3_aa: CATLDWTSSHEQFF

v_call: TRBV7-2
j_call: TRBJ2-5
clone_size: many
d_call: TRBD1
cdr3_nt: TGTGCCAGCAGCCCGGGACAGAGGCAAGAGACCCAGTACTTC
cdr3_aa: CASSPGQRQETQYF

v_call: TRBV20-1
j_call: TRBJ1-6
clone_size: few
d_call: .
cdr3_nt: TGCAGTGCTAGACCCCTCGGGGTGAATAATAATTCACCCCTCCACTTT
cdr3_aa: CSARPLGVNNNSPLHF

v_call: TRBV15
j_call: TRBJ1-2
clone_size: .
d_call: .
cdr3_nt: TGTGCCACCAGCAGAGATCACAGGGTTGGCTACACCTTC
cdr3_aa: CATSRDHRVGYTF

v_call: TRBV20-1
j_call: TRBJ1-2
clone_size: few
d_call: TRBD1
cdr3_nt: TGCGGGACAGGGGGCTATGGCTACACCTTC
cdr3_aa: CGTGGYGYTF

v_call: TRBV29-1
j_call: TRBJ2-3
clone_size: .
d_call: TRBD2
cdr3_nt: TGCAGCGTTGAAGAAAGCGGGGGGGGGGATACGCAGTATTTT
cdr3_aa: CSVEESGGGDTQYF

v_call: TRBV5-5
j_call: TRBJ1-3
clone_size: few
d_call: .
cdr3_nt: TGTGCCAGCAGCTTGAGGGGCAGCCTCGGCTCTGGAAACACCATATATTTT
cdr3_aa: CASSLRGSLGSGNTIYF

v_call: TRBV2
j_call: TRBJ2-5
clone_size: many
d_call: .
cdr3_nt: TGTGCCAGCAATATGTACAGCTTCCAAGAGACCCAGTACTTC
cdr3_aa: CASNMYSFQETQYF

v_call: TRBV7-7
j_call: TRBJ2-1
clone_size: few
d_call: .
cdr3_nt: TGTGCTAGCAGCTTGGGACTGCGGGATGAGCAGTTCTTC
cdr3_aa: CASSLGLRDEQFF

v_call: TRBV5-4
j_call: TRBJ1-6
clone_size: .
d_call: .
cdr3_nt: TGTGCCAGCAGCTTGGACCAAGCTAATTCACCCCTCCACTTT
cdr3_aa: CASSLDQANSPLHF

v_call: TRBV14
j_call: TRBJ2-4
clone_size: many
d_call: .
cdr3_nt: TGTGCCAGCAGCCAACTAGGGGTTGAGGACATTCAGTACTTC
cdr3_aa: CASSQLGVEDIQYF

v_call: TRBV19
j_call: TRBJ2-3
clone_size: .
d_call: TRBD1
cdr3_nt: TGTGCCAGTAGTATTTCCTTACCGGGACAGAGCGCAGATACGCAGTATTTT
cdr3_aa: CASSISLPGQSADTQYF

v_call: TRBV6-5
j_call: TRBJ2-3
clone_size: .
d_call: TRBD2
cdr3_nt: TGTGCCAGCAGTTGGACTAGGAGGACAGATACGCAGTATTTT
cdr3_aa: CASSWTRRTDTQYF

v_call: TRBV7-7
j_call: TRBJ2-2
clone_size: few
d_call: .
cdr3_nt: TGTGCTAGCAGCTTTGTGGGGGGGCCCACCGGGGAGCTGTTTTTT
cdr3_aa: CASSFVGGPTGELFF

v_call: TRBV11-2
j_call: TRBJ2-1
clone_size: many
d_call: .
cdr3_nt: TGTGCCAGCAGCTTAGCCGTTGAGCAGTTCTTC
cdr3_aa: CASSLAVEQFF

v_call: TRBV2
j_call: TRBJ2-1
clone_size: many
d_call: .
cdr3_nt: TGTGCCGGCCGGCCCCAGGGGCCTGAGCAGTTCTTC
cdr3_aa: CAGRPQGPEQFF

v_call: TRBV7-2
j_call: TRBJ2-1
clone_size: many
d_call: TRBD2
cdr3_nt: TGTGCCAGCAGCTTTCTTGTAGCGGGGGGCCGCTCAAATGAGCAGTTCTTC
cdr3_aa: CASSFLVAGGRSNEQFF

v_call: TRBV5-1
j_call: TRBJ2-2
clone_size: few
d_call: .
cdr3_nt: TGCGCCAGCAGCTTGGGAGCTGGCGGCACCGGGGAGCTGTTTTTT
cdr3_aa: CASSLGAGGTGELFF

v_call: TRBV6-2/TRBV6-3
j_call: TRBJ2-2
clone_size: .
d_call: TRBD1
cdr3_nt: TGTGCCAGCAGTAACCCCGGACAGGGGGCGAACACCGGGGAGCTGTTTTTT
cdr3_aa: CASSNPGQGANTGELFF

v_call: TRBV5-4
j_call: TRBJ1-1
clone_size: few
d_call: .
cdr3_nt: TGTGCCAGCAGCTTGGAAGGGGTGGGAATCACTGAAGCTTTCTTT
cdr3_aa: CASSLEGVGITEAFF

v_call: TRBV9
j_call: TRBJ1-2
clone_size: .
d_call: .
cdr3_nt: TGTGCCAGCAGATCCCAGGGTGGTGGCTACACCTTC
cdr3_aa: CASRSQGGGYTF

v_call: TRBV6-5
j_call: TRBJ1-4
clone_size: many
d_call: TRBD1
cdr3_nt: TGTGCCAGCAGTTCCGGACAGGGTAACGAAAAACTGTTTTTT
cdr3_aa: CASSSGQGNEKLFF

v_call: TRBV6-2/TRBV6-3
j_call: TRBJ2-5
clone_size: many
d_call: TRBD1
cdr3_nt: TGTGCCAGCAATGACAGGGGATTGAGGGAGACCCAGTACTTC
cdr3_aa: CASNDRGLRETQYF

v_call: TRBV7-2
j_call: TRBJ2-7
clone_size: few
d_call: .
cdr3_nt: TGTGCCAGCAGCTCGAGCTCCTACGAGCAGTACTTC
cdr3_aa: CASSSSSYEQYF

v_call: TRBV6-4
j_call: TRBJ2-5
clone_size: many
d_call: TRBD1
cdr3_nt: TGTGCCAGCGGAAACACAGGGGGCCAAGAGACCCAGTACTTC
cdr3_aa: CASGNTGGQETQYF

v_call: TRBV5-1
j_call: TRBJ2-3
clone_size: many
d_call: .
cdr3_nt: TGCGCCAGCAGCTTGGAGGCGTTCACAGATACGCAGTATTTT
cdr3_aa: CASSLEAFTDTQYF

v_call: TRBV5-1
j_call: TRBJ1-2
clone_size: few
d_call: .
cdr3_nt: TGCGCCAGCAGCTTGAGTCCGGCAGAAGCTATTGGCTACACCTTC
cdr3_aa: CASSLSPAEAIGYTF

v_call: TRBV29-1
j_call: TRBJ2-3
clone_size: many
d_call: .
cdr3_nt: TGCAGCGTGAGCGATGGAGATACGCAGTATTTT
cdr3_aa: CSVSDGDTQYF

v_call: TRBV6-2/TRBV6-3
j_call: TRBJ2-7
clone_size: .
d_call: .
cdr3_nt: TGTGCCAGCAGTTACTGGGGGCCCTACGAGCAGTACTTC
cdr3_aa: CASSYWGPYEQYF

v_call: TRBV9
j_call: TRBJ2-3
clone_size: few
d_call: .
cdr3_nt: TGTGCCAGCAGCGTAGGCCCAGGGTCAGATACGCAGTATTTT
cdr3_aa: CASSVGPGSDTQYF

v_call: TRBV4-3
j_call: TRBJ2-3
clone_size: .
d_call: TRBD1
cdr3_nt: TGCGCCAGCAGCCTCGGGACAGGGGAGACAGATACGCAGTATTTT
cdr3_aa: CASSLGTGETDTQYF

v_call: TRBV4-3
j_call: TRBJ1-2
clone_size: many
d_call: .
cdr3_nt: TGCGCCAGCAGCCAAGGCCAGTCTCGTGACTATGGCTACACCTTC
cdr3_aa: CASSQGQSRDYGYTF

v_call: TRBV5-1
j_call: TRBJ2-3
clone_size: many
d_call: .
cdr3_nt: TGCGCCAGCAGCATTTCTAGCACAGATACGCAGTATTTT
cdr3_aa: CASSISSTDTQYF

v_call: TRBV6-1
j_call: TRBJ2-5
clone_size: many
d_call: .
cdr3_nt: TGTGCCAGCACCGAATTCGGGGCCAGTGTCGAGACCCAGTACTTC
cdr3_aa: CASTEFGASVETQYF

v_call: TRBV2
j_call: TRBJ2-5
clone_size: many
d_call: .
cdr3_nt: TGTGCAGTGGCGTTCACCGGCACTGGGGAGACCCAGTACTTC
cdr3_aa: CAVAFTGTGETQYF

v_call: TRBV5-6
j_call: TRBJ2-3
clone_size: few
d_call: TRBD1
cdr3_nt: TGTGCCAGCAGCTTGGGGACAGGGGCAACAGATACGCAGTATTTT
cdr3_aa: CASSLGTGATDTQYF

v_call: TRBV25-1
j_call: TRBJ2-3
clone_size: .
d_call: .
cdr3_nt: TGTGCCAGCGCAGGTGGGCCGGGATATAGCACAGATACGCAGTATTTT
cdr3_aa: CASAGGPGYSTDTQYF

v_call: TRBV6-5
j_call: TRBJ1-1
clone_size: .
d_call: .
cdr3_nt: TGTGCCAGCAGTTGGACGGTGAACACTGAAGCTTTCTTT
cdr3_aa: CASSWTVNTEAFF